The present TCR beta chain was sequenced within a study of blood T cell repertoires in COVID-19. As for the study in general: Samples came from the United States, Italy and Spain, spanning acute and convalescent COVID-19. T cells, B-cell-depleted T cells, or PBMCs supplied cDNA or gDNA.

Original methodology: Nucleated cell counts were estimated from reference gene primer amplification. This table comes from immunoSEQ multiplex PCR, and its TCRdb copy is limited to in-frame clones, with some not included. Clone size and the V and J calls come from that table; the DNA yielded D and trimming. The sample includes some 300,000 clones, 89% of them seen just once. The CDR3 runs to 17 residues. Germline-derived CDR1 and CDR2 are KGHSH and LQKENI. V lost 3 bases to trimming and J lost 1 base; unmatched junction nucleotides: 3. Seattle patients were enrolled while actively infected and followed longitudinally.

The V gene is TRBV18, the J gene TRBJ2-6, with TRBD1 matching over 10 bases. The sample comprised peripheral blood. This TCR was sampled from a woman aged 25 to 39 with COVID-19, enrolled during active disease. CDR3 protein: CASSPGQGMSGANVLTF. CDR3 DNA sequence: TGTGCCAGCTCACCGGGACAGGGGATGTCTGGGGCCAACGTCCTGACTTTC. Filled out from reference TRBV18 and TRBJ2-6, the complete variable domain reads NAGVMQNPRHLVRRRGQEARLRCSPMKGHSHVYWYRQLPEEGLKFMVYLQKENIIDESGMPKERFSAEFPKEGPSILRIQQVVRGDSAAYFCASSPGQGMSGANVLTFGAGSRLTVL.